This TCR beta chain emerged from a study of T cells in Graves' hyperthyroidism and ophthalmopathy (dated by TCRdb to between 2019 and 2020). Context from the whole study: Peripheral blood was sampled at the time of initial diagnosis, prior to any treatment. After sampling, hyperthyroidism patients received methimazole starting at 30 mg daily, and ophthalmopathy patients received high-dose intravenous methylprednisolone. In addition, the study compared T-cell repertoires in thyroid tissue and in blood from five or six Graves' hyperthyroidism patients. Prospective prediction of ophthalmopathy was tested in an independent validation cohort of 18 to 20 hyperthyroidism patients and 17 patients who later progressed to ophthalmopathy. The 95 to 100 discovery patients were divided at random into training and test sets in a 7:3 ratio. To identify TCR V-J signatures that set the groups apart, the researchers used a discovery cohort of 100 patients, made up of 43 with Graves' ophthalmopathy and approximately 57 with stable Graves' hyperthyroidism. The paper reports TCR Vbeta CDR3 sequencing of fewer than 150 peripheral blood samples: some 44 ophthalmopathy, roughly 80 hyperthyroidism and approximately 17 progressor patients. The study at large found these results: In validation, the model predicted progression to ophthalmopathy with just under 71% sensitivity and roughly 72% specificity, a median of 6.5 months before onset. Most expanded thyroid clonotypes (frequency above 0.001) were also found in blood, which suggests that blood repertoires may mirror thyroid immune responses. Sample size was not statistically predetermined, and blinding of investigators to group allocation was not performed. Ophthalmopathy was separated from stable hyperthyroidism by a 13 V-J signature model, with around 90% sensitivity and about 81% specificity obtained in cross-validation and 80%/75% obtained in testing.

The TCR beta CDR3 regions were amplified from RNA transcripts. The TCR CDR3 was subjected to a first round of RT-PCR using the HTBI primer set and the Qiagen OneStep RT-PCR kit. A second multiplex PCR round built the libraries, followed by size selection and purification. Paired-end sequencing of the libraries was performed with 100 bp reads on an Illumina HiSeq2000. Per the source publication's procedure: Raw data were processed with SOAPnuke, discarding reads with adapters, uncalled bases, mean Phred below 15, or no exact constant-primer or identifier match. COPE v1.2.5 was used to merge high-quality paired reads, and clonotypes were defined as unique nucleotide sequences. Clonotypes were aligned to IMGT TRBV, TRBD and TRBJ reference segments using MiTCR v1.1. The analysis included only V-J combinations with a frequency above 0.0001, which together covered more than 98% of the repertoires. The TCS score was defined as the ratio of F50 (clonal expansion) to E x V (chaos), calculated using BLOSUM62-based TCRdist between CDR3 peptides within each V-J. Welch's t-statistics and random forest reduced around 550 V-J features to about 13, which were used in a naive Bayes classifier (R e1071). In-frame beta chains were kept once TCRdb had trimmed the public reads at Q25 with fastp and called clones with MiXCR. CDR3 protein sequences are deduplicated, and each keeps its most common genes and DNA. The V and J calls and clone size are TCRdb's, not the authors'. Counted in this sample were roughly 520,000 distinct CDR3 sequences; around 22% of them appeared once. The top ten clonotypes cover 10% to 12% of the sample.

This clonotype was detected many times. Its antigen is still unknown. No clone much larger than this one lies a single base away; base qualities are absent. Ophthalmopathy patients had moderately to severely active disease, Clinical Activity Score of at least 3, NOSPECS grade of at least 4, and duration under 3 months. Exclusion was applied to patients with uncontrolled infections, other autoimmune diseases, pregnancy or lactation. Diagnoses relied on clinical symptoms, serum thyroxine and TRAb, thyroid ultrasound and orbital computed tomography. Ficoll-Paque density gradient centrifugation was used to isolate PBMCs from 10 ml of fresh peripheral blood. Trizol reagent was used to extract total RNA, and RNA quality was then checked on an Agilent 2100 Bioanalyzer. The germline V gene supplies CDR1 MNHEY and CDR2 SVGAGI. From cysteine to phenylalanine, the CDR3 is 15 amino acids long. Only CDR3 DNA remains: 45 bases, in frame from the first base. Trimming accounts for 0 bases at V and 5 bases at J, while the number of junction bases matched to no gene is 2.

The chain employs TRBV6-5 and TRBJ1-5; 9 bases in between match TRBD1. The sample was blood. This TCR came from a young woman with Graves' ophthalmopathy. The CDR3 amino acid sequence is: CASSYSGQGHQPQHF. The DNA sequence reads TGTGCCAGCAGTTACTCGGGACAGGGACATCAGCCCCAGCATTTT.